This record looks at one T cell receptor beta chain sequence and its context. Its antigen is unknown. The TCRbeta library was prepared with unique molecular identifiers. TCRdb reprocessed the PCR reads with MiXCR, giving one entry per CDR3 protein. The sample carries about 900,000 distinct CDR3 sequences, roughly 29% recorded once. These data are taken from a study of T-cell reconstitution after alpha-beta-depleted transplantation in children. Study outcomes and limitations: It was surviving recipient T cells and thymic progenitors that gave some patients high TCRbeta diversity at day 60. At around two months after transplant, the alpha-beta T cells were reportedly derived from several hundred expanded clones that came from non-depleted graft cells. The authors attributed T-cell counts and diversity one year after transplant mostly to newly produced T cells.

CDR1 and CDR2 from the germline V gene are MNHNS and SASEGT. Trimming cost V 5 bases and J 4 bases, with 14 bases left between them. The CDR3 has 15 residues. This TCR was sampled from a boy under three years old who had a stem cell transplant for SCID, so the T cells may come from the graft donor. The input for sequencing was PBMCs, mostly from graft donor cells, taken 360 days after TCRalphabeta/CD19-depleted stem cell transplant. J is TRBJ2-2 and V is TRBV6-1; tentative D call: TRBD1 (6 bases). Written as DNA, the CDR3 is TGTGCCAGCAGTCGACCGGGACATGGCACCGGGGAGCTGTTTTTT. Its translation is CASSRPGHGTGELFF.